This T cell receptor beta chain was sequenced in a study of regulatory T cells in long-lasting Graves disease (dated by TCRdb to the early 2020s). Context from the whole study: In the newly diagnosed Graves' disease group, patients had been taking antithyroid drugs for less than 3 months. The study was registered as a clinical trial and conducted in China. A total of roughly 33 samples were covered by TCR sequencing, comprising approximately 13 persistent and around 20 newly diagnosed Graves' disease patients. Peripheral blood TCR sequencing and RNA sequencing compared persistent Graves' disease patients with newly diagnosed Graves' disease patients.

With respect to this clonotype: Its antigen remains unidentified. Qualities for individual bases were not recorded, and no much larger clone is one base off.

What the authors observed across the whole study: Sequencing and analysis were restricted to the TCR beta chain. A larger number of public clonotypes was shared among persistent patients (approximately 2,500) than among newly diagnosed patients (around 970). The study examined only peripheral blood because the primary lesion, thyroid tissue, could not be accessed. Compared with newly diagnosed patients, patients with persistent Graves' disease had lower TCR Shannon entropy and fewer highly expanded clones, which suggests clonal expansion. Persistent disease showed preferential use of TRBV28, TRBJ1-2 and TRBJ2-5, whereas newly diagnosed disease favored TRBV20-1 and TRBJ2-1. The authors noted that the small sample size was a limitation that may lower accuracy.

For this chain, trimming is 10 bases at the V end and 6 bases at the J end, and the number of junction bases without a gene match is 3. The CDR1 and CDR2 encoded by the germline V gene (reference sequence) are LNHDA and SQIVND. Reading from cysteine to phenylalanine, the CDR3 counts 13 amino acids. Just CDR3 DNA is preserved here, 39 bases in frame from base 1. Receptor amplification or capture employed multiplex PCR. The run used an Illumina HiSeq 4000. iRepertoire HTBI primers and Arm-PCR amplification of CDR3 regions were used to construct TCR beta libraries. Before sequencing, the PCR products went through gel purification. In the authors' own workflow: Gene usage analysis of CDR3 amino acid clonotypes used the approximately 62 TRBV and approximately 13 TRBJ segments found across samples. COPE and FqMerger were used to merge filtered high-quality paired reads into contigs. BLAST was used to align contigs to the IMGT TRBV, TRBD and TRBJ reference genes, and CDR3 was defined following IMGT. Any clonotype with a frequency above 0.1% was classified as a highly expanded clone. Shannon entropy served as the measure of repertoire diversity, while the Gini coefficient captured V-J evenness. Public clonotypes were defined as clonotypes shared by more than one individual. In-frame beta chains were kept once TCRdb had trimmed the public reads at Q25 with fastp and called clones with MiXCR. Rows with a matching CDR3 protein are joined into one entry that keeps the most common DNA and genes. TCRdb, not the original authors, processed these V and J calls. The sample table contains 620,000 or so distinct CDR3 sequences; only one count was recorded for roughly 15% of them. The ten largest account for approximately 20% of the sample.

According to the study, the label for this sample's time point signals: newly diagnosed GD, antithyroid drugs for less than 3 months. For both TCR sequencing and RNA sequencing, RNA was extracted from PBMCs using TRIzol. Graves' disease was diagnosed according to American Thyroid Association guidelines. Patients for the study were recruited at an endocrinology department in Xi'an, China. Each patient gave about 9.1 milliliters of peripheral blood, collected in an EDTA anticoagulant tube. PBMCs were isolated by Ficoll Paque Plus density gradient separation without further T cell sorting. An Agilent 2100 Bioanalyzer and agarose gel were used to check RNA quality, and a NanoDrop 2000 was used to measure RNA concentration. These records were also assigned to another study, of T cells in Graves' hyperthyroidism and ophthalmopathy. The second study, in turn, reports: Stable Graves' hyperthyroidism was defined as the absence of progression to ophthalmopathy over 18 months of follow-up. Hyperthyroidism patients were aged 18 to 65 years and newly diagnosed, with disease duration of less than 2 months. Exclusion was applied to patients with uncontrolled infections, other autoimmune diseases, pregnancy or lactation. Diagnoses were based on clinical symptoms, serum thyroxine and TRAb, thyroid ultrasound and orbital computed tomography. A first-round RT-PCR of the TCR CDR3 used the HTBI primer set with the Qiagen OneStep RT-PCR kit. Most expanded thyroid clonotypes (frequency above 0.001) were also found in blood, which suggests that blood repertoires may mirror thyroid immune responses. A model built on a 13 V-J signature distinguished ophthalmopathy from stable hyperthyroidism, reaching 87.88% sensitivity and under 84% specificity in cross-validation and 80%/75% in testing. In validation, the model predicted progression to ophthalmopathy with approximately 71% sensitivity and approximately 78% specificity, a median of approximately 6.5 months before onset. A discovery cohort of about 96 patients, roughly 45 with Graves' ophthalmopathy and 55 to 60 with stable Graves' hyperthyroidism, was used to find distinguishing TCR V-J signatures. An independent validation cohort of around 19 hyperthyroidism patients and about 16 patients who later progressed to ophthalmopathy tested prospective prediction of ophthalmopathy. The roughly 91 discovery patients were randomly divided into training and test sets at a 7:3 ratio. Thyroid tissue and blood T-cell repertoires from several Graves' hyperthyroidism patients were also compared in the study. After sampling, hyperthyroidism patients received methimazole starting at 30 mg daily, and ophthalmopathy patients received high-dose intravenous methylprednisolone. The libraries were constructed in a second round of multiplex PCR and then size-selected and purified. Libraries were sequenced paired-end with 100 bp reads on an Illumina HiSeq2000. SOAPnuke was used to process the raw data, with reads discarded if the reads contained adapters or uncalled bases, had a mean Phred below 15, or lacked an exact constant-primer or identifier match. COPE v1.2.5 was used to merge high-quality paired reads, and clonotypes were defined as unique nucleotide sequences. MiTCR v1.1 was used to align clonotypes to the IMGT TRBV, TRBD and TRBJ reference segments. Only V-J combinations with frequency above 0.0001, covering 99.2% of repertoires, were analysed. A TCS score was defined as the ratio of F50 (clonal expansion) to E x V (chaos), with BLOSUM62-based TCRdist applied between CDR3 peptides within each V-J. Welch's t-statistics and random forest reduced around 550 V-J features to fewer than 15, which were used in a naive Bayes classifier (R e1071). Sample size was not statistically predetermined, and investigators were not blinded to group allocation. The paper describes TCR Vbeta CDR3 sequencing of around 130 peripheral blood samples, made up of under 50 ophthalmopathy patients, some 76 hyperthyroidism patients and 17 progressor patients.

The sequence joins TRBV19 to TRBJ2-1; 13 central nucleotides agree with TRBD2. The receptor's source is a woman under 40 with Graves disease. Donor details come from another sample of the same person, matched by shared clones. The source was peripheral blood mononuclear cells (PBMCs), collected at new diagnosis, from a patient treated with antithyroid drugs. CDR3 protein: CATRLAGGNEQFF. The DNA sequence reads TGTGCCACTCGACTAGCGGGAGGCAATGAGCAGTTCTTC.